The 18 T cell receptor beta chains below come from one sample, sequenced in a study of T cell repertoires in cytomegalovirus infection. In TCRdb, the reads were re-called with MiXCR into one record per CDR3 protein. The sample shows about 700,000 distinct CDR3 sequences, 33% of them seen only once. Their antigen targets remain unknown. The sample in question was cultured PBMCs, obtained from culture after CMV antigen stimulation. The receptors were gathered from a human donor in good health (CMV status not recorded). Some clones in this sample may be carry-over from other donors' samples.

This sequence joins TRBV20-1 and TRBJ2-3; D is unresolved. With 6 bases removed from V and 0 bases from J, the gap between germline ends came to 13 bases. Germline CDR1 is DFQATT and CDR2 is SNEGSKA (reference sequence). The CDR3 is 14 amino acids. The CDR3: CSAAQQSSTDTQYF. The CDR3 DNA reads as TGCAGTGCCGCCCAACAGAGTAGCACAGATACGCAGTATTTT.

The V call is TRBV12-3 or TRBV12-4, the J call TRBJ2-2; TRBD2 aligns across 7 bases. The CDR3 runs to 15 residues. The J segment lost 4 bases and the V segment lost 4 bases, leaving 6 bases of the junction unmatched. CDR3 region: CASSSGGILTGELFF. Written as DNA, the CDR3 is TGTGCCAGCAGTTCGGGGGGAATCCTCACCGGGGAGCTGTTTTTT.

This clonotype appeared a few times. This chain joins TRBV7-9 and TRBJ2-1; D perhaps matches TRBD2 (6 bases). In germline, CDR1 is SEHNR, CDR2 FQNEAQ (reference sequence). The CDR3 contains 21 residues. V was clipped by 5 bases and J by 0 bases, with 29 bases between them. As DNA, the CDR3 is TGTGCCAGCAGCACCCTGGGTAGCGGAGAGGGGATGGGGAGCTCCTACAATGAGCAGTTCTTC. This gives the protein CASSTLGSGEGMGSSYNEQFF.

Comment on this clonotype: At one end the junction does not follow the germline gene, possibly because of a read error. The gene calls are TRBV4-1 and TRBJ1-6; D remains ambiguous. The CDR3 runs to 15 residues. Germline V gene sequence: CDR1 MGHRA, CDR2 YSYEKL. CDR3 sequence (DNA): TGCGCCAGCAGCCTTCAGTCCTCCTCTAATTCACCCCTCCACTTT. Translating it yields CASSLQSSSNSPLHF.

This clonotype was observed a few times. The chain joins TRBV2 to TRBJ2-6; 7 bases are a match to TRBD1. Germline assignment: CDR1 SNHLY and CDR2 FYNNEI. The junction had 16 bases not matched to a gene; V was cut back by 5 bases and J by 12 bases. The CDR3 has 16 residues. DNA of the CDR3: TGTGCCAGCAGTCGGTACCTGGGACAGTTGTTGGGCGTCCTGACTTTC. Translation gives CASSRYLGQLLGVLTF.

This clonotype was detected a few times. The chain joins TRBV12-3 or TRBV12-4 to TRBJ1-2; D gene uncertain. V was pared by 2 bases and J by 7 bases, with 8 bases between. The CDR3 runs to 12 residues. CDR3 sequence: CASSLSQLGYTF. The DNA for the CDR3 is TGTGCCAGCAGTTTATCCCAGCTTGGCTACACCTTC.

This clonotype was seen ten or more times. V usage is TRBV7-2 and J usage is TRBJ2-7; 12 nucleotides match TRBD2. J lost 3 bases, V lost 5 bases, and 2 bases had no gene match. The germline CDR1 and CDR2 sequences are SGHTA and FQGNSA. The CDR3 spans 14 residues. CDR3 nucleotides: TGTGCCAGCAGCGCTAGCGGGAGGGGCTACGAGCAGTACTTC. As protein: CASSASGRGYEQYF.

V and J are TRBV20-1 and TRBJ2-3; D possibly corresponds to TRBD1 (5 bases). Deletions cut 1 base from V and 3 bases from J, with 14 bases between. The CDR3 is 15 amino acids. CDR1 is DFQATT and CDR2 is SNEGSKA in the germline V gene (reference sequence). The CDR3, as DNA: TGCAGTGCTAGAGGGAGAACAGGCGGTACAGATACGCAGTATTTT. The encoded protein is CSARGRTGGTDTQYF.

This chain uses TRBV11-2 with TRBJ2-1; no clear D gene. In germline, CDR1 is SGHAT, CDR2 FQNNGV. CDR3 length: 13 residues. V lost 2 bases, J lost 13 bases, and 15 bases lay in between. In DNA form, the CDR3 reads TGTGCCAGCAGCTTAACCCCTCGAAGTTTACAGTTCTTC. This sequence encodes CASSLTPRSLQFF.

The V call is TRBV7-2, the J call TRBJ2-3; D is unresolved. The CDR3 is made up of 16 amino acids. V was trimmed by 4 bases and J by 3 bases, leaving 17 bases between them. Per the germline V gene, CDR1 is SGHTA and CDR2 is FQGNSA. CDR3 sequence reads: CASSSLNSPLTDTQYF. The CDR3 coding sequence is TGTGCCAGCAGCTCTCTTAATTCCCCCCTTACAGATACGCAGTATTTT.

The CDR3 reads CASSEAGGPNEQFF. The CDR3 nucleotides read TGTGCCAGCAGTGAGGCGGGGGGGCCCAATGAGCAGTTCTTC. The chain is built from TRBV2 and TRBJ2-1; 9 positions agree with TRBD2. The J segment lost 6 bases and the V segment lost 3 bases, leaving 3 bases of the junction unmatched. Germline CDR1 is SNHLY and CDR2 is FYNNEI. There are 14 residues in the CDR3.

In its sample, this clonotype was seen a few times. The chain uses TRBV7-6 and TRBJ1-2; the D is unclear. CDR3 length: 14 residues. Germline lookup yields CDR1 SGHVS and CDR2 FNYEAQ. V dropped 0 bases and J dropped 3 bases, with 8 bases sitting between them. The CDR3 protein is CASSLASGYYGYTF. In DNA, the CDR3 is TGTGCCAGCAGCTTAGCGTCGGGTTACTATGGCTACACCTTC.

Only one count was recorded for this clonotype. This chain links TRBV7-9 with TRBJ2-1; 8 bases are a match to TRBD2. The CDR3 is 14 amino acids. The ends lost 5 bases at V and 9 bases at J; junction bases unmatched: 9. Per the germline V gene, CDR1 is SEHNR and CDR2 is FQNEAQ (reference sequence). The CDR3 is CASSLRSGKGEQFF. The CDR3 DNA sequence: TGTGCCAGCAGCCTCCGTAGCGGGAAAGGTGAGCAGTTCTTC.

This clonotype has ten or more counts. The V gene is TRBV4-1, the J gene TRBJ2-3; maybe TRBD1 (5 bases). The CDR3 contains 14 residues. Per the germline V gene, CDR1 is MGHRA and CDR2 is YSYEKL. V lost 0 bases and J 3 bases, leaving 7 bases between the germline ends. The DNA of the CDR3 is TGCGCCAGCAGCCAAGATCAGGGAACAGATACGCAGTATTTT. This translates into CASSQDQGTDTQYF.

This clonotype turned up a few times. The V call is TRBV6-1, the J call TRBJ2-1, with 11 nucleotides matching TRBD2. The ends lost 6 bases at V and 8 bases at J; junction bases unmatched: 12. The CDR3 consists of 16 residues. CDR1 is MNHNS and CDR2 is SASEGT in the germline V gene. CDR3: CASRDPGLAVLDEQFF. The CDR3 coding sequence is TGTGCCAGCAGGGATCCGGGACTAGCGGTTTTGGATGAGCAGTTCTTC.

V gene TRBV19 combines with J gene TRBJ2-1; 7 nucleotides align to TRBD1. The CDR3 runs to 14 residues. Germline V CDR1 and CDR2: LNHDA, SQIVND (reference sequence). V shed 11 bases and J 7 bases; nucleotides not matched to a gene: 14. The CDR3 sequence: CAGQGGPSDNEQFF. The DNA of the CDR3 is TGTGCCGGTCAAGGGGGCCCCTCTGATAATGAGCAGTTCTTC. The variable domain in full, completed from reference TRBV19 and TRBJ2-1, reads DGGITQSPKYLFRKEGQNVTLSCEQNLNHDAMYWYRQDPGQGLRLIYYSQIVNDFQKGDIAEGYSVSREKKESFPLTVTSAQKNPTAFYLCAGQGGPSDNEQFFGPGTRLTVL.

This clonotype occurred a few times. This chain joins TRBV2 and TRBJ2-1, with D possibly being TRBD2 (6 bases). Germline V gene lookup returns CDR1 SNHLY and CDR2 FYNNEI. V was trimmed by 8 bases and J by 0 bases, leaving 14 bases between them. The CDR3 sequence is 15 residues long. The CDR3 loop is CASGSTSSSYNEQFF. The CDR3 nucleotides read TGTGCCAGCGGGTCGACTAGTAGCTCCTACAATGAGCAGTTCTTC. The variable domain in full, completed from reference TRBV2 and TRBJ2-1, reads EPEVTQTPSHQVTQMGQEVILRCVPISNHLYFYWYRQILGQKVEFLVSFYNNEISEKSEIFDDQFSVERPDGSNFTLKIRSTKLEDSAMYFCASGSTSSSYNEQFFGPGTRLTVL.

Only a few counts were recorded for this clonotype. The J gene is TRBJ1-6, the V gene TRBV7-9, with a tentative D call TRBD1 (6 bases). V lost 3 bases, J lost 7 bases, and 13 bases lay in between. This CDR3 is built from 15 residues. Germline CDR1 is SEHNR and CDR2 is FQNEAQ (reference sequence). In nucleotides, the CDR3 is TGTGCCAGCAGCTTGGGCAGGGGCGGCAATTCACCCCTCCACTTT. It is translated as CASSLGRGGNSPLHF.